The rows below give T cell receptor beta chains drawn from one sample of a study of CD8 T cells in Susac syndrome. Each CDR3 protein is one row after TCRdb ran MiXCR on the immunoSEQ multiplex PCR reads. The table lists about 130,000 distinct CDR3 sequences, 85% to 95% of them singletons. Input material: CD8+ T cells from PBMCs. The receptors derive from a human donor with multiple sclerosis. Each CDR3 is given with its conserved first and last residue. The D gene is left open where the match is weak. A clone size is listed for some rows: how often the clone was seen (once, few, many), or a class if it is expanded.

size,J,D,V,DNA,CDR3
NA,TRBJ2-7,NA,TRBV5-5,TGTGCCAGCAGCTTGAAACAGGGCTCTTCGAACTCCTACGAGCAGTACTTC,CASSLKQGSSNSYEQYF
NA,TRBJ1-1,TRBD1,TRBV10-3,TGTGCCATCAGCGAGGGACAGGGGCACACTGAAGCTTTCTTT,CAISEGQGHTEAFF
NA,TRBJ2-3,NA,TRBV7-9,TGTGCCAGCAGCTTTGGGGGGCGCCCAGATACGCAGTATTTT,CASSFGGRPDTQYF
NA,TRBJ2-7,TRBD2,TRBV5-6,TGTGCCAGCAGCTCCGGGACTAGCGCCTACGAGCAGTACTTC,CASSSGTSAYEQYF
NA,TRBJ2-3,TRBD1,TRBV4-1,TGCGCCAGCAGCCAAGCAGGGGGAGATACGCAGTATTTT,CASSQAGGDTQYF
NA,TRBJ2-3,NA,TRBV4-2,TGTGCCAGCAGCCAGGTCCGGGGAGATACGCAGTATTTT,CASSQVRGDTQYF
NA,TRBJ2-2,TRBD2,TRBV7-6,TGTGCCAGCAGACCGACTAGCGGGAGGGGCACCGGGGAGCTGTTTTTT,CASRPTSGRGTGELFF
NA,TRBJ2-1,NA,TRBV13,TGTGCCAGCAGCTCCGACAATGAGCAGTTCTTC,CASSSDNEQFF
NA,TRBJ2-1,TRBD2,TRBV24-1,TGTGCCACCAGTGACTTGACTAGCTGGGATGAGCAGTTCTTC,CATSDLTSWDEQFF
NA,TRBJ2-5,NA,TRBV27,TGTGCCAGCAGTTTAAGGAGGGGGCGCGGAGAGACCCAGTACTTC,CASSLRRGRGETQYF
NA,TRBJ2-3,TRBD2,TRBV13,TGTGCCAGCAGCTTAGTTGGCGGGGGGAGCACAGATACGCAGTATTTT,CASSLVGGGSTDTQYF
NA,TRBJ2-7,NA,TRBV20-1,TGCAGTGCTAGAGATGGGCAGGGAGGCTACGAGCAGTACTTC,CSARDGQGGYEQYF
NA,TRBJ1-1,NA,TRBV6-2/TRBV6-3,TGTGCCAGCAGTTACTCATTCAGATCTACTGAAGCTTTCTTT,CASSYSFRSTEAFF
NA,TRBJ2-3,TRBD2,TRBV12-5,TGTGCTAGTGGTTTGTTTCGGACTAGATTTTCAGATACGCAGTATTTT,CASGLFRTRFSDTQYF
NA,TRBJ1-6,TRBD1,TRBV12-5,TGTGCTAGTGGTAGGGACAGAAATTCACCCCTCCACTTT,CASGRDRNSPLHF
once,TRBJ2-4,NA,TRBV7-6,TGTGCCAGCAGCCCTACCACAGGGTTTGACATTCAGTACTTC,CASSPTTGFDIQYF
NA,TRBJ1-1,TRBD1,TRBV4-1,TGCGCCAGCAGCCCAGGACAGGGGGACACTGAAGCTTTCTTT,CASSPGQGDTEAFF
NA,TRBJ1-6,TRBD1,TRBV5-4,TGTGCCAGCAGCTTGACAGGGGGCAGGTCTTCACCCCTCCACTTT,CASSLTGGRSSPLHF
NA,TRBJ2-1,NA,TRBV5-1,TGCGCCAGCAGAGACGGGGGAAAGCAGTTCTTC,CASRDGGKQFF
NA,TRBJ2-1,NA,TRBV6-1,TGTGCCAGCAGTGAGATCGGGAATGAGCAGTTCTTC,CASSEIGNEQFF
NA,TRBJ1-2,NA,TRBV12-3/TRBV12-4,TGTGCCAGCAGTTTAGGGACGGCTAACTATGGCTACACCTTC,CASSLGTANYGYTF
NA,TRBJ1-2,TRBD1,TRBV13,TGTGCCAGCAGCGCTTGGGGACAGGGAGATGGCTACACCTTC,CASSAWGQGDGYTF
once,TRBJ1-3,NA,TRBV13,TGTGCCAGCAGCCGAGGGGTTACAAACTCTGGAAACACCATATATTTT,CASSRGVTNSGNTIYF
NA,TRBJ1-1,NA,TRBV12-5,TGTGCTAGTGTTCACAGTTCTAACACTGAAGCTTTCTTT,CASVHSSNTEAFF
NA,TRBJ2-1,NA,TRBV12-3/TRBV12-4,TGTGCCAGCAAACCCCGACTAGGGAACGGGTATGAGCAGTTCTTC,CASKPRLGNGYEQFF
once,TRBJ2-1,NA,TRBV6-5,TGTGCCAGCAGTTACTTCGCCGGGTCTGATGAGCAGTTCTTC,CASSYFAGSDEQFF
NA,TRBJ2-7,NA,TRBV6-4,TGTGCCAGCATGGGGCAGGGGACCTACGAGCAGTACTTC,CASMGQGTYEQYF
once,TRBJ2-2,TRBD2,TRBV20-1,TGCAGTGCTAGAGTCTCCTGGGAGGGAGTTAGCACCGGGGAGCTGTTTTTT,CSARVSWEGVSTGELFF
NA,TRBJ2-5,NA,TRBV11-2,TGTGCCAGCAGCCGCGGAACAGAGACCCAGTACTTC,CASSRGTETQYF
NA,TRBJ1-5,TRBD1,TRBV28,TGTGCCAGCTACAGGGGCAGGCAGCCCCAGCATTTT,CASYRGRQPQHF
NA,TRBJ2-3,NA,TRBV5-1,TGCGCCAGCAGCCAGACCGACCCCGGCCCGAGCACAGATACGCAGTATTTT,CASSQTDPGPSTDTQYF
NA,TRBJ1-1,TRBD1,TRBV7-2,TGTGCCAGCAGCTCGACGGACAGGGAGTGGGAGAACACTGAAGCTTTCTTT,CASSSTDREWENTEAFF
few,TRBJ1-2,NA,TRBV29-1,TGCAGCGTTGACGGGGGGACTGGCTACACCTTC,CSVDGGTGYTF
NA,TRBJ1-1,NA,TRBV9,TGTGCCAGCAGCGTCGGCGACAGCTCGAGGGCTGAAGCTTTCTTT,CASSVGDSSRAEAFF
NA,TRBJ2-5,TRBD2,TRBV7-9,TGTGCGGCGGCAGCTAGCGGGTACCAAGAGACCCAGTACTTC,CAAAASGYQETQYF